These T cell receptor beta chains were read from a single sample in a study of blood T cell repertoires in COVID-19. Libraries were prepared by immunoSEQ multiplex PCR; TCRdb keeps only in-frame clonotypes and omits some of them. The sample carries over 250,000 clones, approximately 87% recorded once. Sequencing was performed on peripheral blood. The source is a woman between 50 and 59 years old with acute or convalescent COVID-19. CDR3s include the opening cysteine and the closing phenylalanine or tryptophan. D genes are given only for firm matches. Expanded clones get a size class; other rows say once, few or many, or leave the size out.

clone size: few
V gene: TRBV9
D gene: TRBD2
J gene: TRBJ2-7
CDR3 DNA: TGTGCCAGCAGCGTAGATGCCGTGACTAGCGGCTACGAGCAGTACTTC
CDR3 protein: CASSVDAVTSGYEQYF

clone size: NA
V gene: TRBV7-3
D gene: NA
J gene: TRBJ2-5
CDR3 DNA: TGTGCCAGCAGCTTAGACGGGAGCTCGAAGACCCAGTACTTC
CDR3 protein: CASSLDGSSKTQYF

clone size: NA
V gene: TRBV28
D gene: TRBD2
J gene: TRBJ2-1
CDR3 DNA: TGTGCCAGCAGCCTACTAGCGACAGAGGACAATGAGCAGTTCTTC
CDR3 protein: CASSLLATEDNEQFF

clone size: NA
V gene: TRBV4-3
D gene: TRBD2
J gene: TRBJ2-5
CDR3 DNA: TGCGCCAGCAGCCTTAGGCAACTAGCGTGGGAGACCCAGTACTTC
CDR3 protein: CASSLRQLAWETQYF

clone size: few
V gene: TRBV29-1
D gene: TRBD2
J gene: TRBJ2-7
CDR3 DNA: TGCAGCGGGGGACTAGCGGGAGGGATTGGGCAGTACTTC
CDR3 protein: CSGGLAGGIGQYF

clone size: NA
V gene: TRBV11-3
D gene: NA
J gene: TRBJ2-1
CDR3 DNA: TGTGCCAGCAGCTTGGCAGACTCCTACAATGAGCAGTTCTTC
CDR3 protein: CASSLADSYNEQFF

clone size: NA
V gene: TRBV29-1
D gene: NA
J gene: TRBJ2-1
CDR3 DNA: TGCAGCGTTGAGCGCAATGAGCAGTTCTTC
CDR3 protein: CSVERNEQFF

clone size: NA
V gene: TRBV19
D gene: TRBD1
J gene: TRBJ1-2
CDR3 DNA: TGTGCCCTACGGGGACAGGGGCCCCTGGGCTACACCTTC
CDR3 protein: CALRGQGPLGYTF

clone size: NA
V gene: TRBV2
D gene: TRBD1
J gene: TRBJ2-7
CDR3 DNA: TGTGCCAGCAGGGGACAGGCCCTCTCCTACGAGCAGTACTTC
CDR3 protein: CASRGQALSYEQYF

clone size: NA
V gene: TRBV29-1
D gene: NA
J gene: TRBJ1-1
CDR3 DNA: TGCAGCGTTGGGCGTTGGGGCGCGAACACTGAAGCTTTCTTT
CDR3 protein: CSVGRWGANTEAFF

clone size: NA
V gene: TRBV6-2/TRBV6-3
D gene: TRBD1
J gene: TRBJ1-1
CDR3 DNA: TGTGCCAGCAGCAGGGGGTTGGAGGTCACTGAAGCTTTCTTT
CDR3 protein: CASSRGLEVTEAFF

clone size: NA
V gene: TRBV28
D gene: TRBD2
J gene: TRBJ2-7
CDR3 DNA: TGTGCCAGCCCAACTCCCAGGCGGGAGTCCGAGCAGTACTTC
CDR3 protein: CASPTPRRESEQYF

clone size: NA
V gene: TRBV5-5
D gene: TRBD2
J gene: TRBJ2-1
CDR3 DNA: TGTGCCAGCAGCCCGTGGGGGGGAGACAATGAGCAGTTCTTC
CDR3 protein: CASSPWGGDNEQFF

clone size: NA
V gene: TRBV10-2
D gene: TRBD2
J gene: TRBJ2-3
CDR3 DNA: TGCGCCAGCAGTGATTATAGCGGGAGGGCCGGAGATACGCAGTATTTT
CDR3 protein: CASSDYSGRAGDTQYF

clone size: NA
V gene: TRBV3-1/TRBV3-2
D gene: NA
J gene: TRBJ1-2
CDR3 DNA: TGTGCCAGCAGCGCAGGGGAAGGCTACACCTTC
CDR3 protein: CASSAGEGYTF

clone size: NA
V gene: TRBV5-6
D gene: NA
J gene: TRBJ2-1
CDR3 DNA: TGTGCCAGCAGACTCTTTACAGGGGCGGGATGGAATGAGCAGTTCTTC
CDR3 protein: CASRLFTGAGWNEQFF

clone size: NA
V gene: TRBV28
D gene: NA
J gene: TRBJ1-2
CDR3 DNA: TGTGCCAGCACCTACAGGGCCTATGGCTACACCTTC
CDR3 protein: CASTYRAYGYTF

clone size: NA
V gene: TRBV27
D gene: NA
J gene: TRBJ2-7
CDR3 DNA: TGTGCCAGCAGCTCGCCTAGCGCTACCTACGAGCAGTACTTC
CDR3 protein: CASSSPSATYEQYF

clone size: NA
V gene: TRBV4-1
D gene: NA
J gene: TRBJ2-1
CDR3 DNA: TGCGCCAGCAGCCACCCAGTCGCGGGTTCCTACAATGAGCAGTTCTTC
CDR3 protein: CASSHPVAGSYNEQFF

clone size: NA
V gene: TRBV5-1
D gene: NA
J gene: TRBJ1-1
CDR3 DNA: TGCGCCAGCAGCTTACCGGACAGAATGAACACTGAAGCTTTCTTT
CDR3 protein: CASSLPDRMNTEAFF

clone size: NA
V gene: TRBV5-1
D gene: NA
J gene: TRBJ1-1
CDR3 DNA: TGCGCCAGCAGCCCCGGGGGACGGTTAAACACTGAAGCTTTCTTT
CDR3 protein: CASSPGGRLNTEAFF

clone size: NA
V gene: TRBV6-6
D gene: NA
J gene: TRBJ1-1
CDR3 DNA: TGTGCCAGCAGTTACCAGGGACTGGAGACTGAAGCTTTCTTT
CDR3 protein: CASSYQGLETEAFF

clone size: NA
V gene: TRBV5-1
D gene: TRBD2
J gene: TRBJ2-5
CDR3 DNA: TGCGCCAGCAGCGCTAGCGGAATACAAGAGACCCAGTACTTC
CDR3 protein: CASSASGIQETQYF

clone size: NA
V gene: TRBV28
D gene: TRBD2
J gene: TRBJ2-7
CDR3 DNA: TGTGCCAGCACTACCGGACTAGGCGGGACCTACGAGCAGTACTTC
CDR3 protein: CASTTGLGGTYEQYF

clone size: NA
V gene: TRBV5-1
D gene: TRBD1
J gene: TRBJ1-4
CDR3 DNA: TGCGCCAGCAGCGCAGGGGGGACTAATGAAAAACTGTTTTTT
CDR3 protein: CASSAGGTNEKLFF

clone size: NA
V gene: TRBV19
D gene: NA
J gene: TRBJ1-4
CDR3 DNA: TGTGCCAGTAGTAAGGAGGGTCTGTCTAATGAAAAACTGTTTTTT
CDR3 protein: CASSKEGLSNEKLFF

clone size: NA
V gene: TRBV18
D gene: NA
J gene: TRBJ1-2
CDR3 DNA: TGTGCCAGCTCACCGACAGGAGACTATGGCTACACCTTC
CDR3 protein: CASSPTGDYGYTF

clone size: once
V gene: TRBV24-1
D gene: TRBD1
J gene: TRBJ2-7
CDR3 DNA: TGTGCCACCAGTGCCCAGGGACAGGGGACCCACGAGCAGTACTTC
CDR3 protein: CATSAQGQGTHEQYF